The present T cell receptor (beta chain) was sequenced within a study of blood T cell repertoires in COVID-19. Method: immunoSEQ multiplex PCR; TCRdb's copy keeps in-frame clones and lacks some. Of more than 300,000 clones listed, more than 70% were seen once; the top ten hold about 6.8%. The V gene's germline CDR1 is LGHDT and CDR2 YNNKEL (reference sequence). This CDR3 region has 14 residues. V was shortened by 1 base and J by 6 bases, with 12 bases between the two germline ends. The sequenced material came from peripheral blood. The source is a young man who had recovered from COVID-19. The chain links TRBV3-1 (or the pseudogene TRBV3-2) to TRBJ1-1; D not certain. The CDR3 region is CASSQVFTVAEAFF. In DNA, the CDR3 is TGTGCCAGCAGCCAAGTCTTTACAGTTGCTGAAGCTTTCTTT.